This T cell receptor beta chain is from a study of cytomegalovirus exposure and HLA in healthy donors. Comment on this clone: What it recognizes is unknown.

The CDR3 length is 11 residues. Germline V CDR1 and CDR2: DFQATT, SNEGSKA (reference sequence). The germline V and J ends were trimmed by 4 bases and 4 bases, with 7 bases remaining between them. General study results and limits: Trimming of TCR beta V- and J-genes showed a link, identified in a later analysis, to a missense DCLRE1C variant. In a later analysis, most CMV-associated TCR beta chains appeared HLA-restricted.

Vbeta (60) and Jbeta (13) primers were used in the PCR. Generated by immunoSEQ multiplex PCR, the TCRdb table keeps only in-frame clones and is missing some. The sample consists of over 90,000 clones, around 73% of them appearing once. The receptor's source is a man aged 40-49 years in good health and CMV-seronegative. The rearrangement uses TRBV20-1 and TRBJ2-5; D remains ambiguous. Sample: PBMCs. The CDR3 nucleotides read TGCAGTGCTACTTTCGGAGAGACCCAGTACTTC. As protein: CSATFGETQYF.